Each of the 5 T cell receptor beta chains below was sequenced from the same sample in a study of cytomegalovirus exposure and HLA in healthy donors. A multiplex PCR was run with 60 Vbeta primers and 13 Jbeta primers. Clones were sequenced by immunoSEQ multiplex PCR, and TCRdb holds only the in-frame ones, with some missing. The sample lists about 170,000 clones, over 80% occurring once. The specimen sequenced was PBMCs. Source of these receptors: a woman aged 50 to 60 in good health and CMV-seropositive.

V is TRBV7-9 and J is TRBJ1-1; 9 positions agree with TRBD1. The CDR3 totals 17 residues. Per the germline V gene, CDR1 is SEHNR and CDR2 is FQNEAQ (reference sequence). The junction had 11 bases not matched to a gene; V was cut back by 6 bases and J by 0 bases. The CDR3 DNA reads as TGTGCCAGCAGGAGTACAGGGGGCGACTTTATGAACACTGAAGCTTTCTTT. This encodes CASRSTGGDFMNTEAFF. Full variable domain (outside the CDR3, taken from reference TRBV7-9 and TRBJ1-1): DTGVSQNPRHKITKRGQNVTFRCDPISEHNRLYWYRQTLGQGPEFLTYFQNEAQLEKSRLLSDRFSAERPKGSFSTLEIQRTEQGDSAMYLCASRSTGGDFMNTEAFFGQGTRLTVV.

In its sample, this clone was seen once. This chain links TRBV7-2 with TRBJ2-5; TRBD2 matches at 11 bases. J lost 1 base, V lost 3 bases, and 10 bases had no gene match. This CDR3 spans 18 amino acids. Germline CDR1 reads SGHTA; CDR2 reads FQGNSA. The CDR3 DNA follows: TGTGCCAGCAGCTTGGGGCTACTAGCGGGGGTGGTCCAAGAGACCCAGTACTTC. It codes for CASSLGLLAGVVQETQYF. Supplemented by reference TRBV7-2 and TRBJ2-5, the full variable domain reads GAGVSQSPSNKVTEKGKDVELRCDPISGHTALYWYRQSLGQGLEFLIYFQGNSAPDKSGLPSDRFSAERTGGSVSTLTIQRTQQEDSAVYLCASSLGLLAGVVQETQYFGPGTRLLVL.

CDR3 in amino acids: CASSQERRLAGGWGQFF. The DNA of the CDR3 is TGCGCCAGCAGCCAAGAACGGAGGCTAGCGGGAGGCTGGGGGCAGTTCTTC. This sequence joins TRBV4-1 and TRBJ2-1; 11 nucleotides match TRBD2. In germline, CDR1 is MGHRA, CDR2 YSYEKL. The CDR3 contains 17 residues. The V and J ends lost 0 bases and 12 bases, in that order; junction bases with no gene match: 13.

The gene calls are TRBV11-2 and TRBJ2-1, with 11 nucleotides matching TRBD2. The junction had 8 bases not matched to a gene; V was cut back by 6 bases and J by 7 bases. The germline CDR1 and CDR2 sequences are SGHAT and FQNNGV. The CDR3 has 15 residues. CDR3 residues: CASSFSGGAGNEQFF. The CDR3 nucleotides are TGTGCCAGCAGTTTTAGCGGGGGGGCGGGTAATGAGCAGTTCTTC.

This rearrangement joins TRBV7-9 to TRBJ2-7; no firm D call. CDR3 size: 14 residues. In germline, CDR1 is SEHNR, CDR2 FQNEAQ (reference sequence). V was clipped by 1 base and J by 3 bases, with 10 bases between them. CDR3 in amino acids: CASSLGGSVYEQYF. The CDR3, as DNA: TGTGCCAGCAGCTTAGGCGGATCGGTCTACGAGCAGTACTTC.